Listed here are 20 T cell receptor beta chains from one sample, sequenced in a study of radiation and T cells in renal cell carcinoma (dated by TCRdb to 2020 to 2021). This specimen's time point label, per the study, means: blood 4 weeks post-SBRT, at nephrectomy. The meaning of the sample's treatment or condition label: 15 Gy SBRT to primary tumor, nephrectomy 4 weeks later. Libraries were constructed by the immunoSEQ multiplex PCR assay. TCRdb took this table from immuneACCESS and kept in-frame rearrangements with V and J called. Such tables lack part of the clones; where checked against another copy, unresolved V genes explain under half of the gap, and the rest is unexplained. This sample has roughly 92,000 clones in its table, and around 84% of those were observed once. The top ten clonotypes cover approximately 7.3% of the sample. Sequenced material: blood, taken from a patient whose treatment included radiotherapy and nephrectomy. Receptors were obtained from a man in his 60s with renal cell carcinoma.

The rearrangement links TRBV19 to TRBJ2-6; a possible D gene is TRBD1 (6 bases). Germline assignment: CDR1 LNHDA and CDR2 SQIVND (reference sequence). This CDR3 is built from 17 residues. Trimming pared 3 bases from V and 0 bases from J, leaving 12 bases between. The CDR3 spells CASSMETGRSGANVLTF. CDR3 DNA sequence: TGTGCCAGTAGTATGGAGACAGGCCGCTCTGGGGCCAACGTCCTGACTTTC.

This sequence joins TRBV4-2 and TRBJ1-1, with D unclear. The CDR3 is made up of 13 amino acids. V lost 1 base to trimming and J lost 7 bases, with 10 bases between them. Germline CDR1 reads LGHNA; CDR2 reads YNFKEQ. The CDR3 here is CASSQVHGYEAFF. The CDR3 region has the DNA TGTGCCAGCAGCCAAGTTCACGGCTATGAAGCTTTCTTT.

This clone was detected only once. The rearrangement uses TRBV2 and TRBJ2-7, with D maybe TRBD1 (6 bases). The CDR3 is made up of 13 amino acids. Trimming took off 4 bases at V and 4 bases at J, with 11 bases between the two ends. Germline lookup yields CDR1 SNHLY and CDR2 FYNNEI. The CDR3 spells CASSVGHSYEQYF. As DNA, the CDR3 is TGTGCCAGCAGTGTGGGACACTCGTACGAGCAGTACTTC.

This chain joins TRBV5-1 and TRBJ2-1; D unclear. Between the trimmed V and J ends, which lost 4 bases and 6 bases, there was a span of 5 bases. Germline values: CDR1 SGHRS, CDR2 YFSETQ. The CDR3 has 11 residues. The CDR3 is CASSARNEQFF. CDR3 DNA: TGCGCCAGCAGCGCCCGCAATGAGCAGTTCTTC.

This chain connects TRBV6-7 to TRBJ1-4; no firm D call. TRBV6-7 is filed as an ORF, its function uncertain. V was cut by 11 bases and J by 5 bases, with 21 bases left in between. The CDR3 extends over 15 amino acids. The CDR3 spells CAGPLSRQLNEKLFF. In nucleotides, the CDR3 is TGTGCCGGGCCCTTAAGTAGGCAGTTAAATGAAAAACTGTTTTTT.

This chain joins TRBV28 and TRBJ2-7, with 7 bases lining up with TRBD1. The CDR3 consists of 14 residues. The trim removed 7 bases at V and 2 bases at J, leaving 8 bases unmatched. Germline V gives CDR1 MDHEN, CDR2 SYDVKM. The CDR3 DNA reads as TGTGCCAGCACTCCGGAGGACAGGCCCTACGAGCAGTACTTC. Amino acids: CASTPEDRPYEQYF.

The chain uses TRBV11-2 and TRBJ2-3; no clear D. Trimming cost V 3 bases and J 10 bases, with 11 bases left between them. This CDR3 is built from 12 residues. CDR1 and CDR2 (germline): SGHAT, FQNNGV. The CDR3 nucleotides are TGTGCCAGCAGCTTGTCCCGCGGAGCGCAGTATTTT. It is translated as CASSLSRGAQYF.

The rearrangement joins TRBV9 to TRBJ2-3, with TRBD2 matching 11 bases. CDR3 length: 17 amino acids. Germline assignment: CDR1 SGDLS and CDR2 YYNGEE. V trimming: 3 bases; J trimming: 6 bases; junction bases outside the gene matches: 12. The DNA for the CDR3 is TGTGCCAGCAGCGCTAGACTAGCGGGAAGGCCAGGTGATACGCAGTATTTT. Translating it yields CASSARLAGRPGDTQYF.

This chain links TRBV6-5 with TRBJ2-7; 10 bases are shared with TRBD1. CDR1 is MNHEY, CDR2 SVGAGI, per germline. V dropped 4 bases and J dropped 0; count of bases not matched to a gene: 6. The CDR3 length is 16 residues. The DNA for the CDR3 is TGTGCCAGCAGTTTCGGGACAGGGGTTTTCTCCTACGAGCAGTACTTC. It yields the protein CASSFGTGVFSYEQYF.

The chain couples TRBV7-8 to TRBJ2-5, with 11 positions matching TRBD1. V lost 2 bases to trimming and J lost 5 bases; unmatched junction nucleotides: 10. This CDR3 is built from 17 residues. Germline CDR1 SGHVS, CDR2 FQNEAQ. In DNA form, the CDR3 reads TGTGCCAGCAGCTTAATACCCAGGACAGGGGGCTATGAGACCCAGTACTTC. Amino acids: CASSLIPRTGGYETQYF. Looking up the rest from reference TRBV7-8 and TRBJ2-5 gives the full variable domain: GAGVSQSPRYKVAKRGQDVALRCDPISGHVSLFWYQQALGQGPEFLTYFQNEAQLDKSGLPSDRFFAERPEGSVSTLKIQRTQQEDSAVYLCASSLIPRTGGYETQYFGPGTRLLVL.

This clone was found once. A read error is possible here, since a much larger clone lies one base away. V usage is TRBV5-1 and J usage is TRBJ2-2; D is ambiguous. The V end was cut by 0 bases, the J end by 1 base, with 4 bases between. The CDR3 length is 14 residues. CDR1 SGHRS and CDR2 YFSETQ come from the germline V gene. CDR3 DNA sequence: TGCGCCAGCAGCTTGGGGGGGAACACCGGGGAGCTGTTTTTT. It codes for CASSLGGNTGELFF.

A note on this clone: The germline gene is not matched at one end of the junction; a read error may be the cause. This sequence joins TRBV12-5 and TRBJ2-7; D gene unclear. The CDR3 contains 9 residues. CDR1 and CDR2 from the germline V gene are LGHNT and FRNRAP. The CDR3 protein is CASGLPPSF. CDR3 bases: TGTGCTAGTGGTTTGCCCCCCAGCTTC.

This clone showed up just a few times. The V call is TRBV7-9, the J call TRBJ2-7; perhaps TRBD2 as D (5 bases). CDR3 length: 14 residues. The V end lost 0 bases, the J end lost 4 bases, and 10 bases lay between the germline ends. CDR1 and CDR2 (germline): SEHNR, FQNEAQ (reference sequence). The CDR3 here is CASSLAGVMYEQYF. CDR3 coding DNA: TGTGCCAGCAGCTTAGCGGGAGTCATGTACGAGCAGTACTTC.

The rearrangement links TRBV6-6 to TRBJ2-2; D uncertain. Germline values: CDR1 MNHNY, CDR2 SVGAGI (reference sequence). With 6 bases removed from V and 6 bases from J, the gap between germline ends came to 14 bases. This CDR3 spans 14 amino acids. The chain's CDR3 is CASRGANFAGELFF. The CDR3 bases are TGTGCCAGCAGAGGCGCGAATTTCGCCGGGGAGCTGTTTTTT.

The rearrangement uses TRBV18 and TRBJ1-5, with 7 bases identical to TRBD1. The CDR3 length is 14 residues. Germline CDR1 KGHSH, CDR2 LQKENI. The J segment lost 6 bases and the V segment lost 2 bases, leaving 4 bases of the junction unmatched. DNA for the CDR3: TGTGCCAGCTCACCATCCGACAGGGTTCAGCCCCAGCATTTT. Its translation: CASSPSDRVQPQHF. Looking up the rest from reference TRBV18 and TRBJ1-5 gives the full variable domain: NAGVMQNPRHLVRRRGQEARLRCSPMKGHSHVYWYRQLPEEGLKFMVYLQKENIIDESGMPKERFSAEFPKEGPSILRIQQVVRGDSAAYFCASSPSDRVQPQHFGDGTRLSIL.

The chain couples TRBV7-2 to TRBJ1-4; 8 bases map to TRBD1. This CDR3 has 14 residues. V lost 6 bases and J lost 4; bases outside the gene matches: 4. In germline, CDR1 is SGHTA, CDR2 FQGNSA. The CDR3 DNA follows: TGTGCCAGCAGTTCCGACAGGGGTAATGAAAAACTGTTTTTT. Amino acids: CASSSDRGNEKLFF.

This clone has only a few counts. The rearrangement links TRBV19 to TRBJ1-2, with 8 bases aligning to TRBD1. The length of the CDR3 is 11 residues. V trimming: 11 bases; J trimming: 8 bases; junction bases outside the gene matches: 7. Germline V gene sequence: CDR1 LNHDA, CDR2 SQIVND (reference sequence). The CDR3 region has the DNA TGTGCCTCAACAGGGGGAGACGGCTACACCTTC. Its protein product is CASTGGDGYTF.

The V gene is TRBV9, the J gene TRBJ1-1; D is perhaps TRBD1 (6 bases). This CDR3 spans 14 amino acids. Germline V gives CDR1 SGDLS, CDR2 YYNGEE. The V and J ends lost 8 bases and 5 bases respectively, with 19 bases between them. This CDR3 is CASSPGHRTTEAFF. DNA for the CDR3: TGTGCCAGTTCCCCGGGACACCGAACGACTGAAGCTTTCTTT.

The chain is built from TRBV4-1 and TRBJ2-2, with 7 positions matching TRBD2. The CDR3 consists of 17 residues. V dropped 3 bases and J dropped 5; count of bases not matched to a gene: 12. The germline gives CDR1 MGHRA, CDR2 YSYEKL. In DNA, the CDR3 is TGCGCCAGCAGCCACGCAGTGGCGGGAGTTAGTACCGGGGAGCTGTTTTTT. The encoded protein is CASSHAVAGVSTGELFF.

The chain couples TRBV25-1 to TRBJ1-2; no clear D gene. V shed 1 base and J shed 4 bases, with 16 bases lying between them. This CDR3 contains 16 residues. CDR1 MGHDK and CDR2 SYGVNS come from the germline V gene. The CDR3 DNA follows: TGTGCCAGCAGTGAATGGGGTAGAGGGTCTAGCTATGGCTACACCTTC. This codes for CASSEWGRGSSYGYTF.